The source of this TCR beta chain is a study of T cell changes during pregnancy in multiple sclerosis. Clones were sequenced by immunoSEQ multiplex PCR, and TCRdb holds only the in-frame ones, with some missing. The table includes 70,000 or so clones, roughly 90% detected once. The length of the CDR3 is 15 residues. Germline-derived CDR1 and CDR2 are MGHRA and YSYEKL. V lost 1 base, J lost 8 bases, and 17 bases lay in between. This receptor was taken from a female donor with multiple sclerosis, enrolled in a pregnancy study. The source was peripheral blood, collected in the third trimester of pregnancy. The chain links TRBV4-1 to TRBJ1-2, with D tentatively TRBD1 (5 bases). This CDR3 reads CASSQGPSGPRGYTF. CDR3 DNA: TGCGCCAGCAGCCAAGGCCCTTCAGGGCCTCGGGGCTACACCTTC.